The sequence of this T cell receptor beta chain was determined in a study of shared clonotypes between healthy human individuals. Study-wide context: Samples came from two female and a few male donors aged 18 to 49.

Donors were healthy HIV-negative adults without recently reported acute infections or vaccinations. Only Caucasian adults living in Nashville, Tennessee served as donors. V was shortened by 0 bases and J by 6 bases, with 15 bases between the two germline ends. Per germline, CDR1 SGHKS and CDR2 YYEKEE (reference sequence). CDR3 length: 15 amino acids. Study-level findings and limits: Tissue TCR repertoires likely differ from these blood-only repertoires.

About this clone itself: Its antigen is still unknown.

Assay used: immunoSEQ multiplex PCR; TCRdb lists only in-frame clones, some missing. The sample lists about 460,000 clones; around 77% were seen once. The chain is built from TRBV5-5 and TRBJ2-5; tentatively, D is TRBD2 (6 bases). The sample taken for sequencing was PBMCs. The TCR sequence derives from a woman aged 40 to 50 in good health. Some clones in this sample may be carry-over from other donors' samples. CDR3 sequence (DNA): TGTGCCAGCAGCTTGGTCGCGGGATGGGTGCAGACCCAGTACTTC. Its translation is CASSLVAGWVQTQYF.